This T cell receptor beta chain was captured in a study of blood T cells in healthy people across ages. Trimming took off 3 bases at V and 4 bases at J, with 9 bases between the two ends. The CDR3 totals 12 residues. The V gene's germline CDR1 is DFQATT and CDR2 SNEGSKA (reference sequence). Whole-study findings and limits: TCR beta diversity, measured per million T cells, fell in a roughly linear way with age. CMV infection status of these donors was not known. Donors of long life had a larger count of naive CD4+ cells and greater diversity than aged donors.

Alongside a J-beta primer mix, a sample-barcoded 5' primer served in a second PCR lasting roughly 6 to 12 cycles. TCRdb re-analysed the 5' RACE reads in MiXCR, keeping a single row per CDR3 protein. The sample lists over a million distinct CDR3 sequences, roughly 45% occurring once. Total RNA extraction produced at least 5 micrograms (per sample) for the study. A word on this clonotype: Its specificity is unknown.

Sequenced: blood. This sequence originates from a woman under 30 in good health. The chain uses TRBV20-1 and TRBJ1-1; no definite D call. In DNA form, the CDR3 reads TGCAGTGCTAGGCCGGAGGGCACTGAAGCTTTCTTT. Its protein product is CSARPEGTEAFF.